This T cell receptor beta chain originates from a study of neoadjuvant anti-PD-1 for oral cavity cancer. Study information: Around day 43, patients without progression received a fourth nivolumab dose before surgery.

This table comes from immunoSEQ multiplex PCR, and its TCRdb copy is limited to in-frame clones, with some not included. The table has roughly 10,000 clones, 55% to 75% seen once. The time point: after neoadjuvant nivolumab, at surgical resection. Patients had HPV-negative, locally advanced oral cavity squamous cell carcinoma. On this clone: Its antigen is undetermined.

CDR3 length: 15 residues. Germline V gives CDR1 SGHKS, CDR2 YYEKEE (reference sequence). V gave up 1 base and J gave up 0 bases, with 8 bases separating them. General study findings and limits: Higher pretreatment blood Treg/Th17 ratios correlated with higher pretreatment blood and lower post-treatment tumor TCRbeta clonality.

The TCR originated in a person aged 40 to 85 with oral cavity squamous cell carcinoma. The V and J genes are TRBV5-5 and TRBJ1-5, with D unclear. Sequencing used PBMCs, obtained after nivolumab (anti-PD-1) treatment. The CDR3 coding sequence is TGTGCCAGCAGCTTGTTACTGAATAGCAATCAGCCCCAGCATTTT. Residues: CASSLLLNSNQPQHF.